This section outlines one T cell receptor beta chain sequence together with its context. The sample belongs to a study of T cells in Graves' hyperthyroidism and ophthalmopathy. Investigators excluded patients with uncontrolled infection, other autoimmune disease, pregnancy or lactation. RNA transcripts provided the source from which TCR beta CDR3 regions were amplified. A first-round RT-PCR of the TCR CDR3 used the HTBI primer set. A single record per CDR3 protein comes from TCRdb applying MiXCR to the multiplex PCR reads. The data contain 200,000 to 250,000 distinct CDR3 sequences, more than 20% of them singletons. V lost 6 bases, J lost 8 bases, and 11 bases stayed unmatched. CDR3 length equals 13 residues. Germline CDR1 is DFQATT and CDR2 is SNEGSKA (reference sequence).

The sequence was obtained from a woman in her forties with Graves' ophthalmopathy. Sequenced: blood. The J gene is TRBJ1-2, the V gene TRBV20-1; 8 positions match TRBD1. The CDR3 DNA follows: TGCAGTGCCGACACGGACAGGGAAGGAGGCTACACCTTC. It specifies CSADTDREGGYTF.